These T cell receptor beta chains were read from a single sample in a study of cytomegalovirus exposure and HLA in healthy donors. Repertoires were generated with immunoSEQ multiplex PCR, while TCRdb's copy carries only in-frame clones and drops some. Among about 150,000 clones listed, 80% were seen once. The source material was PBMCs. Receptors originate from a woman in her forties in good health and CMV-seronegative. Both conserved end residues are part of each CDR3. D genes are given only for firm matches. The listing skips clone size in some rows; elsewhere it reads once, few, many or a size class.

d_call: TRBD1
clone_size: -
j_call: TRBJ2-1
v_call: TRBV11-2
cdr3_nt: TGTGCCAGCAGCCCCCTTTCCGGGACAGGGGAGAATGAGCAGTTCTTC
cdr3_aa: CASSPLSGTGENEQFF

d_call: TRBD2
clone_size: once
j_call: TRBJ2-7
v_call: TRBV7-9
cdr3_nt: TGTGCCAGCAGTCCCTCAAGCGGGGGGGCTTTCTACGAGCAGTACTTC
cdr3_aa: CASSPSSGGAFYEQYF

d_call: -
clone_size: once
j_call: TRBJ1-4
v_call: TRBV19
cdr3_nt: TGTGCCAGTAGTCCCCACAGGGCTACTAATGAAAAACTGTTTTTT
cdr3_aa: CASSPHRATNEKLFF

d_call: -
clone_size: -
j_call: TRBJ2-1
v_call: TRBV28
cdr3_nt: TGTGCCAGCAGTTTATCCCGGGGGCAGTTCTTC
cdr3_aa: CASSLSRGQFF

d_call: -
clone_size: -
j_call: TRBJ2-2
v_call: TRBV18
cdr3_nt: TGTGCCAGCTCACCGGACAGCCTTTTCACCGGGGAGCTGTTTTTT
cdr3_aa: CASSPDSLFTGELFF

d_call: -
clone_size: -
j_call: TRBJ1-4
v_call: TRBV29-1
cdr3_nt: TGCAGCGTTGGCCCCCCCCCGGGGGAAAAACTGTTTTTT
cdr3_aa: CSVGPPPGEKLFF

d_call: -
clone_size: -
j_call: TRBJ2-2
v_call: TRBV5-1
cdr3_nt: TGCGCCAGCAGCTTGTATTCACTCCCTAACACCGGGGAGCTGTTTTTT
cdr3_aa: CASSLYSLPNTGELFF

d_call: TRBD2
clone_size: -
j_call: TRBJ2-1
v_call: TRBV4-1
cdr3_nt: TGCGCCAGCAGAACAGGGTTAGAGACTAGCGCGTCTTACAATGAGCAGTTCTTC
cdr3_aa: CASRTGLETSASYNEQFF

d_call: -
clone_size: -
j_call: TRBJ1-6
v_call: TRBV19
cdr3_nt: TGTGCCAGCTCTCAGGGGAGAAATTCACCCCTCCACTTT
cdr3_aa: CASSQGRNSPLHF

d_call: TRBD1
clone_size: few
j_call: TRBJ1-2
v_call: TRBV4-3
cdr3_nt: TGCGCCAGCAGCCCCAGGGGGCCCGGTAACTATGGCTACACCTTC
cdr3_aa: CASSPRGPGNYGYTF

d_call: TRBD1
clone_size: -
j_call: TRBJ1-1
v_call: TRBV7-9
cdr3_nt: TGTGCCAGCAGCGTTACGGGAGGGGACAGATTTAAGAACACTGAAGCTTTCTTT
cdr3_aa: CASSVTGGDRFKNTEAFF

d_call: TRBD1
clone_size: -
j_call: TRBJ1-5
v_call: TRBV6-4
cdr3_nt: TGTGCCAGCAGTGTCCTACGACAGGGGCCTAGCAATCAGCCCCAGCATTTT
cdr3_aa: CASSVLRQGPSNQPQHF

d_call: -
clone_size: -
j_call: TRBJ2-5
v_call: TRBV9
cdr3_nt: TGTGCCAGCAGCGTAGACGGGGGTCGAAGAGCGGAGACCCAGTACTTC
cdr3_aa: CASSVDGGRRAETQYF

d_call: TRBD1
clone_size: -
j_call: TRBJ2-5
v_call: TRBV7-2
cdr3_nt: TGTGCCAGCAGCTCCCTACAGGGGTTTGAGACCCAGTACTTC
cdr3_aa: CASSSLQGFETQYF

d_call: -
clone_size: -
j_call: TRBJ1-6
v_call: TRBV11-2
cdr3_nt: TGTGCCAGCAGCTTACGGGGGTTATCCTATAATTCACCCCTCCACTTT
cdr3_aa: CASSLRGLSYNSPLHF

d_call: -
clone_size: once
j_call: TRBJ1-2
v_call: TRBV13
cdr3_nt: TGTGCCAGCAGCTTACGACAGAGAAACTATGGCTACACCTTC
cdr3_aa: CASSLRQRNYGYTF

d_call: -
clone_size: -
j_call: TRBJ1-4
v_call: TRBV30
cdr3_nt: TGTGCCTGGAGTCTTGGGGCGGGGGAAAAACTGTTTTTT
cdr3_aa: CAWSLGAGEKLFF

d_call: -
clone_size: -
j_call: TRBJ2-5
v_call: TRBV15
cdr3_nt: TGTGCCACCAGCAGAGGGAGGACGGGAGAGACCCAGTACTTC
cdr3_aa: CATSRGRTGETQYF

d_call: -
clone_size: -
j_call: TRBJ1-6
v_call: TRBV5-6
cdr3_nt: TGTGCCAGCAGCTCGAACAGGCTCCCCTCCAATTCACCCCTCCACTTT
cdr3_aa: CASSSNRLPSNSPLHF

d_call: -
clone_size: -
j_call: TRBJ1-2
v_call: TRBV7-2
cdr3_nt: TGTGCCAGCAGCGCAGGACAGAACCCTTTGTATGGCTACACCTTC
cdr3_aa: CASSAGQNPLYGYTF

d_call: -
clone_size: -
j_call: TRBJ2-1
v_call: TRBV7-9
cdr3_nt: TGTGCCAGCAGCTTGGGACTTGGGAATGAGCAGTTCTTC
cdr3_aa: CASSLGLGNEQFF

d_call: TRBD1
clone_size: once
j_call: TRBJ2-7
v_call: TRBV7-2
cdr3_nt: TGTGCCAGCAGCTTAGCACCTGGACAGGGTAACGAGCAGTACTTC
cdr3_aa: CASSLAPGQGNEQYF

d_call: TRBD2
clone_size: -
j_call: TRBJ2-4
v_call: TRBV27
cdr3_nt: TGTGCCAGCAGTCCTAGCGGGAGCAGAGCCAAAAACAGTCAGTACTTC
cdr3_aa: CASSPSGSRAKNSQYF

d_call: -
clone_size: -
j_call: TRBJ1-1
v_call: TRBV28
cdr3_nt: TGTGCCAGCACTGTCAGGGTGGGCACTGAAGCTTTCTTT
cdr3_aa: CASTVRVGTEAFF

d_call: -
clone_size: -
j_call: TRBJ1-6
v_call: TRBV6-5
cdr3_nt: TGTGCCAGCAGTTACGCACAGGCGAATTCACCCCTCCACTTT
cdr3_aa: CASSYAQANSPLHF

d_call: TRBD2
clone_size: -
j_call: TRBJ2-2
v_call: TRBV10-3
cdr3_nt: TGTGCCATCAGTGAAAGGGCTAGCGGGGCGAACACCGGGGAGCTGTTTTTT
cdr3_aa: CAISERASGANTGELFF

d_call: -
clone_size: few
j_call: TRBJ1-2
v_call: TRBV20-1
cdr3_nt: TGCAGTGCTCTCCTCCTTTATGGCTACACCTTC
cdr3_aa: CSALLLYGYTF

d_call: -
clone_size: -
j_call: TRBJ2-7
v_call: TRBV5-1
cdr3_nt: TGCGCCAGCAGCTCAGGGCAGAATCTCTACGAGCAGTACTTC
cdr3_aa: CASSSGQNLYEQYF

d_call: -
clone_size: -
j_call: TRBJ2-7
v_call: TRBV7-2
cdr3_nt: TGTGCCAGCAGCTTAACCACCTACGAGCAGTACTTC
cdr3_aa: CASSLTTYEQYF

d_call: -
clone_size: -
j_call: TRBJ1-1
v_call: TRBV30
cdr3_nt: TGTGCCTGGAGTGTTGCGGACACTGAAGCTTTCTTT
cdr3_aa: CAWSVADTEAFF

d_call: TRBD1
clone_size: -
j_call: TRBJ1-4
v_call: TRBV25-1
cdr3_nt: TGTGCCAGCACTGGACAGGGGGTTTGGGAAAAACTGTTTTTT
cdr3_aa: CASTGQGVWEKLFF

d_call: TRBD2
clone_size: -
j_call: TRBJ2-1
v_call: TRBV7-8
cdr3_nt: TGTGCCAGCAGCTCGGGACTAACCTACAATGAGCAGTTCTTC
cdr3_aa: CASSSGLTYNEQFF

d_call: -
clone_size: -
j_call: TRBJ2-7
v_call: TRBV15
cdr3_nt: TGTGCCACCAGCAGAGATCGGGACTCCTACGAGCAGTACTTC
cdr3_aa: CATSRDRDSYEQYF

d_call: -
clone_size: -
j_call: TRBJ2-1
v_call: TRBV6-6
cdr3_nt: TGTGCCAGCAGTTACGCTACCTACAATGAGCAGTTCTTC
cdr3_aa: CASSYATYNEQFF

d_call: -
clone_size: -
j_call: TRBJ2-6
v_call: TRBV9
cdr3_nt: TGTGCCAGCAGCGTAGATGGGTCTGGGGCCAACGGCCTGACTTTC
cdr3_aa: CASSVDGSGANGLTF

d_call: TRBD2
clone_size: -
j_call: TRBJ2-3
v_call: TRBV7-9
cdr3_nt: TGTGCCAGCAGCTTCGTCGGGGGGGGGAGTACAGATACGCAGTATTTT
cdr3_aa: CASSFVGGGSTDTQYF

d_call: -
clone_size: -
j_call: TRBJ2-7
v_call: TRBV25-1
cdr3_nt: TGTGCCAGCAGTGAACCAGGGACCTACGAGCAGTACTTC
cdr3_aa: CASSEPGTYEQYF

d_call: TRBD2
clone_size: -
j_call: TRBJ2-2
v_call: TRBV7-2
cdr3_nt: TGTGCCAGCAGGGCGGGACTAGCGGGAGTCCGCGTCGGGGAGCTGTTTTTT
cdr3_aa: CASRAGLAGVRVGELFF

d_call: -
clone_size: -
j_call: TRBJ2-3
v_call: TRBV5-6
cdr3_nt: TGTGCCAGCAGCCGAACAGGGTCCCGAAGGCTCACAGATACGCAGTATTTT
cdr3_aa: CASSRTGSRRLTDTQYF

d_call: -
clone_size: -
j_call: TRBJ2-4
v_call: TRBV2
cdr3_nt: TGTGCCAGCAGTGGCCAGGGGATTGGCAGTCAGTACTTC
cdr3_aa: CASSGQGIGSQYF

d_call: -
clone_size: -
j_call: TRBJ2-7
v_call: TRBV6-1
cdr3_nt: TGTGCCAGCAGTGAAAGGGAGGTTTCCTACGAGCAGTACTTC
cdr3_aa: CASSEREVSYEQYF

d_call: TRBD1
clone_size: -
j_call: TRBJ1-2
v_call: TRBV29-1
cdr3_nt: TGCAGCGTTGAAGACCTTGGTAAGGGGGCCACCTTC
cdr3_aa: CSVEDLGKGATF

d_call: -
clone_size: -
j_call: TRBJ1-1
v_call: TRBV7-3
cdr3_nt: TGTGCCAGCAGCAAACAACCCGGACTAACAAACACTGAAGCTTTCTTT
cdr3_aa: CASSKQPGLTNTEAFF

d_call: -
clone_size: -
j_call: TRBJ2-2
v_call: TRBV19
cdr3_nt: TGTGCCAGTAGTATAGCTAAGGGGCTGGTTACCGGGGAGCTGTTTTTT
cdr3_aa: CASSIAKGLVTGELFF

d_call: -
clone_size: -
j_call: TRBJ1-4
v_call: TRBV5-1
cdr3_nt: TGCGCCAGCGGATACGACAGAGTCGATGAAAAACTGTTTTTT
cdr3_aa: CASGYDRVDEKLFF

d_call: -
clone_size: -
j_call: TRBJ1-2
v_call: TRBV7-8
cdr3_nt: TGTGCCAGCAGCCTGAGAAGAGGGTTTAACTATGGCTACACCTTC
cdr3_aa: CASSLRRGFNYGYTF

d_call: TRBD1
clone_size: -
j_call: TRBJ2-1
v_call: TRBV5-1
cdr3_nt: TGCGCCAGCAGCTTGATAGGGACAGATTTCTACAATGAGCAGTTCTTC
cdr3_aa: CASSLIGTDFYNEQFF

d_call: TRBD1
clone_size: -
j_call: TRBJ1-2
v_call: TRBV28
cdr3_nt: TGTGCCAGCAGTTCCCCGGGACAGGGTAACTATGGCTACACCTTC
cdr3_aa: CASSSPGQGNYGYTF